Listed here are 7 T cell receptor beta chains from one sample, sequenced in a study of OX40 agonist ivuxolimab in advanced cancers. The repertoire was sequenced with immunoSEQ multiplex PCR; TCRdb's copy has only in-frame clones and lacks some. The table shows 30,000 or so clones, with 80% occurring only once. This material consisted of CD4+ or CD8+ T cells sorted from blood, taken in a trial of the OX40 agonist ivuxolimab. These receptor sequences come from an adult with an advanced solid tumor such as melanoma, head and neck, liver or kidney cancer.

This chain uses TRBV4-2 with TRBJ2-1; D is perhaps TRBD2 (7 bases). V was shortened by 0 bases and J by 3 bases, with 15 bases between the two germline ends. There are 17 residues in the CDR3. Germline CDR1 is LGHNA and CDR2 is YNFKEQ. CDR3 nucleotides: TGTGCCAGCAGCCAAGACCATCGCGGGGGCTTCTACAATGAGCAGTTCTTC. Its protein is CASSQDHRGGFYNEQFF.

This sequence joins TRBV5-1 and TRBJ1-1; D is uncertain. The germline V gene has CDR1 SGHRS and CDR2 YFSETQ. CDR3 length: 14 residues. V lost 1 base to trimming and J lost 3 bases, with 10 bases between them. The CDR3 loop is CASSLWYKDTEAFF. In DNA form, the CDR3 reads TGCGCCAGCAGCTTGTGGTATAAGGACACTGAAGCTTTCTTT.

V and J are TRBV5-4 and TRBJ2-7; D uncertain. V was pared by 0 bases and J by 7 bases, with 8 bases between. This CDR3 spans 12 amino acids. CDR1 is SGHNT, CDR2 YYREEE, per germline (reference sequence). CDR3 region: CASSLGVEEQYF. The DNA of the CDR3 is TGTGCCAGCAGCTTGGGGGTTGAGGAGCAGTACTTC.

The chain joins TRBV5-6 to TRBJ1-1; 9 bases are shared with TRBD1. Trimming at V came to 0 bases and at J to 3 bases, leaving 12 bases not matched to a gene. The CDR3 loop spans 18 amino acids. Germline V gives CDR1 SGHDT, CDR2 YYEEEE. For the CDR3, the DNA is TGTGCCAGCAGCTTGGCCTATGGGACAGGGAGACGCGACACTGAAGCTTTCTTT. This gives the protein CASSLAYGTGRRDTEAFF.

This clone turned up a few times. This chain connects TRBV11-2 to TRBJ1-1; D gene uncertain. This CDR3 region has 13 residues. Per germline, CDR1 SGHAT and CDR2 FQNNGV. Trimming cost V 1 base and J 1 base, with 4 bases left between them. CDR3 sequence (DNA): TGTGCCAGCAGCTTAGGAGGGAACACTGAAGCTTTCTTT. Its protein is CASSLGGNTEAFF.

This clone showed up just a few times. The gene calls are TRBV6-5 and TRBJ2-2; TRBD2 aligns across 7 bases. V lost 2 bases to trimming and J lost 7 bases; unmatched junction nucleotides: 4. CDR1 and CDR2 from the germline V gene are MNHEY and SVGAGI. The CDR3 has 14 residues. CDR3 protein: CASSYGAGIGELFF. As DNA, the CDR3 is TGTGCCAGCAGTTACGGAGCGGGGATCGGGGAGCTGTTTTTT.

This clone was counted only a few times. DNA of the CDR3: TGTGCCAGCAGCGAAGTCAGGGACACTGAAGCTTTCTTT. Its translation is CASSEVRDTEAFF. The J gene is TRBJ1-1, the V gene TRBV9; maybe TRBD1 (5 bases). CDR1 and CDR2 (germline): SGDLS, YYNGEE. Deletions cut 3 bases from V and 3 bases from J, with 9 bases between. CDR3 length equals 13 residues. The whole variable domain, filled in from reference TRBV9 and TRBJ1-1, reads DSGVTQTPKHLITATGQRVTLRCSPRSGDLSVYWYQQSLDQGLQFLIQYYNGEERAKGNILERFSAQQFPDLHSELNLSSLELGDSALYFCASSEVRDTEAFFGQGTRLTVV.